Below, one TCR beta chain is given with its context. From germline, CDR1 is SGHTA and CDR2 FQGTGA. The CDR3 sequence is 15 residues long. V was clipped by 5 bases and J by 5 bases; unmatched bases: 9. The data are from a study of blood T cell repertoires in COVID-19. Background on the study: Some COVID-19 samples were acute and others convalescent; all came from the United States, Italy and Spain. T cells, B-cell-depleted T cells, or PBMCs supplied cDNA or gDNA.

Per the original methods: Reference gene primers were amplified, and this amplification served to estimate nucleated cell counts. Only in-frame clones appear in the TCRdb table, and some are missing; sequencing was by immunoSEQ multiplex PCR. V and J calls and clone size are given by that table; D and trimming were obtained from the DNA. The sample records roughly 200,000 clones, over 75% being singletons. The genes are TRBV7-3 and TRBJ2-7, with 10 bases that match TRBD1. The clonotype comes from a man in his fifties or sixties with acute or convalescent COVID-19. Specimen: peripheral blood. CDR3 sequence (DNA): TGTGCCAGCAGCCCATACGGGACAGGGGTAAACGAGCAGTACTTC. Translating gives CASSPYGTGVNEQYF. Full variable domain (rest looked up from reference TRBV7-3 and TRBJ2-7): GAGVSQTPSNKVTEKGKYVELRCDPISGHTALYWYRQSLGQGPEFLIYFQGTGAADDSGLPNDRFFAVRPEGSVSTLKIQRTERGDSAVYLCASSPYGTGVNEQYFGPGTRLTVT.